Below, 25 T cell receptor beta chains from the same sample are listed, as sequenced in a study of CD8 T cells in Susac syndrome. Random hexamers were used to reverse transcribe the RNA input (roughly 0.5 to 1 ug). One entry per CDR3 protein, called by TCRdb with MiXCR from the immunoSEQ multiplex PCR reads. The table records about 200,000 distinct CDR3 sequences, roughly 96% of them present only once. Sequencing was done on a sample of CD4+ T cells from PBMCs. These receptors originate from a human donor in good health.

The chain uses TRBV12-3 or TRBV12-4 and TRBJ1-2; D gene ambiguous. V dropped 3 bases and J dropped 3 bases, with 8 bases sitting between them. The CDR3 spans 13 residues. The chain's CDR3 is CASSLDGYYGYTF. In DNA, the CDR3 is TGTGCCAGCAGTTTGGACGGATACTATGGCTACACCTTC.

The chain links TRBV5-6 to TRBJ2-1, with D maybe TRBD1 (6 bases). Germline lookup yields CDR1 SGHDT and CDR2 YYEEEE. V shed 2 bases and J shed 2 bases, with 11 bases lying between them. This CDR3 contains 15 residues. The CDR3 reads CASSFLDRAYNEQFF. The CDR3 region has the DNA TGTGCCAGCAGCTTTTTGGACAGAGCCTACAATGAGCAGTTCTTC.

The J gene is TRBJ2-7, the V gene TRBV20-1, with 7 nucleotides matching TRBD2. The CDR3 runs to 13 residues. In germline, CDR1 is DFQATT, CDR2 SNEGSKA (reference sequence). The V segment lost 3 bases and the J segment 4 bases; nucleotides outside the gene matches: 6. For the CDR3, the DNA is TGCAGTGCTAGTGGCGGCGGGAGTTACGAGCAGTACGTC. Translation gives CSASGGGSYEQYV.

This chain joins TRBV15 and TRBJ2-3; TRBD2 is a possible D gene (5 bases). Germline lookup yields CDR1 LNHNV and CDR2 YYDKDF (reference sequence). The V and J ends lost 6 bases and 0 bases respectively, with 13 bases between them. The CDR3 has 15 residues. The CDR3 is CATSSSGTSTDTQYF. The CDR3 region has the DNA TGTGCCACCAGTTCAAGCGGTACTAGCACAGATACGCAGTATTTT. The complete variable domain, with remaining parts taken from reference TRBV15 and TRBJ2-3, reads DAMVIQNPRYQVTQFGKPVTLSCSQTLNHNVMYWYQQKSSQAPKLLFHYYDKDFNNEADTPDNFQSRRPNTSFCFLDIRSPGLGDTAMYLCATSSSGTSTDTQYFGPGTRLTVL.

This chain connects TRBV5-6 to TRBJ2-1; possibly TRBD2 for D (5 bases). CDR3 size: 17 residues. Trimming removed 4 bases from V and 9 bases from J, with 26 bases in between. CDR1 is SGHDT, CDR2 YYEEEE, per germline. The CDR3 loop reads CASSGLSGWSNPGEQFF. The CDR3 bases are TGTGCCAGCAGCGGACTTTCGGGCTGGTCGAATCCGGGTGAGCAGTTCTTC.

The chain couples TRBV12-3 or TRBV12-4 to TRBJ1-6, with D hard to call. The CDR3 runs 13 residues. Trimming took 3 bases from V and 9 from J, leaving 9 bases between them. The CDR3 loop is CASSFGRGSPLHF. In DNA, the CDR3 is TGTGCCAGCAGTTTTGGCCGCGGTTCACCCCTCCACTTT.

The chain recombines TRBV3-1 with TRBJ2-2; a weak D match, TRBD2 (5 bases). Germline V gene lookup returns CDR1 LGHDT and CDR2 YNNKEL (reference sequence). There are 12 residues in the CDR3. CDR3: CATLANTGELFF. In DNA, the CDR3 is TGTGCTACACTAGCGAACACCGGGGAGCTGTTTTTT.

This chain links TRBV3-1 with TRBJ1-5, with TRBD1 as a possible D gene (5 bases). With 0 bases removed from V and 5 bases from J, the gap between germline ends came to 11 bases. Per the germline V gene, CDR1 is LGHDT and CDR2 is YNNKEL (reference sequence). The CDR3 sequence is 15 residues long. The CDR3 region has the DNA TGTGCCAGCAGCCAAGATGCAGGGAGGCATCAGCCCCAGCATTTT. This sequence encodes CASSQDAGRHQPQHF.

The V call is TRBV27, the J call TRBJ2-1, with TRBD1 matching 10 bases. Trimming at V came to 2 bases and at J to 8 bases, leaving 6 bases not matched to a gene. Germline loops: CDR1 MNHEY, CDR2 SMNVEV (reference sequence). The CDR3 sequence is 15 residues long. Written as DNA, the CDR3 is TGTGCCAGCAGTTTAGGAGTCGACAGGGGGCATGAGCAGTTCTTC. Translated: CASSLGVDRGHEQFF.

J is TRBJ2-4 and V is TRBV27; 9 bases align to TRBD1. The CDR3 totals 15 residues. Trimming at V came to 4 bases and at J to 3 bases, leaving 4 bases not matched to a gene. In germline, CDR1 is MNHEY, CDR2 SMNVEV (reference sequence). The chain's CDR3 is CASSYTTGGKNIQYF. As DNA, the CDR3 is TGTGCCAGCAGTTACACGACAGGGGGCAAAAACATTCAGTACTTC.

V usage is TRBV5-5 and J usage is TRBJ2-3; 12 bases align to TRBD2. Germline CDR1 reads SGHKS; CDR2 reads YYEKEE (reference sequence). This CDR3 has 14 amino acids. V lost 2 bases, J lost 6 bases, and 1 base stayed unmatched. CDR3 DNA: TGTGCCAGCAGCTTACTAGCGGGAGGCGATACGCAGTATTTT. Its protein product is CASSLLAGGDTQYF.

CDR3 sequence reads: CASSLYGGYTF. The CDR3 nucleotides read TGTGCCAGCAGCTTGTACGGCGGCTACACCTTC. The chain combines TRBV5-6 with TRBJ1-2; D remains unclear. The CDR3 is 11 residues long. V was pared by 1 base and J by 8 bases, with 6 bases between. CDR1 is SGHDT and CDR2 is YYEEEE in the germline V gene. The full variable domain, in which reference TRBV5-6 and TRBJ1-2 provide the parts outside the CDR3, is DAGVTQSPTHLIKTRGQQVTLRCSPKSGHDTVSWYQQALGQGPQFIFQYYEEEERQRGNFPDRFSGHQFPNYSSELNVNALLLGDSALYLCASSLYGGYTFGSGTRLTVV.

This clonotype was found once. The CDR3 bases are TGCGCCAGCAGCCAAGATACCGGGCGGGAGTTTTCTGGGGCCAACGTCCTGACTTTC. It translates to CASSQDTGREFSGANVLTF. This chain joins TRBV4-3 and TRBJ2-6, with 7 bases aligning to TRBD2. This CDR3 region has 19 residues. Germline lookup yields CDR1 LGHNA and CDR2 YSLEER. V lost 0 bases to trimming and J lost 1 base; unmatched junction nucleotides: 9.

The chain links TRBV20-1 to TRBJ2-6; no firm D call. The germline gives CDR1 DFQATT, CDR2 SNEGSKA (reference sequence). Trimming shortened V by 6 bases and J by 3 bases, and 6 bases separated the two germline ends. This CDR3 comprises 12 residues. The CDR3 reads CSAKRGANVLTF. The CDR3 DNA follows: TGCAGTGCGAAACGTGGGGCCAACGTCCTGACTTTC.

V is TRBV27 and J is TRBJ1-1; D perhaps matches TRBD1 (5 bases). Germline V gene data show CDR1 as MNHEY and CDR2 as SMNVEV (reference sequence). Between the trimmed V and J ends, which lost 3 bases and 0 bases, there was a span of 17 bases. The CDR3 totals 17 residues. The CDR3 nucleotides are TGTGCCAGCAGTTTTGTGGGCCCGGGACCCCTGAACACTGAAGCTTTCTTT. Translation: CASSFVGPGPLNTEAFF.

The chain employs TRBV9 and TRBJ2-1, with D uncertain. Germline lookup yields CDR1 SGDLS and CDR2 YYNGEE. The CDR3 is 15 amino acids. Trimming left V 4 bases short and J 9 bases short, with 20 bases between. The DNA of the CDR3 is TGTGCCAGCAGCCCCGGTGGTGTCTCAGGCGGTGAGCAGTTCTTC. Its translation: CASSPGGVSGGEQFF.

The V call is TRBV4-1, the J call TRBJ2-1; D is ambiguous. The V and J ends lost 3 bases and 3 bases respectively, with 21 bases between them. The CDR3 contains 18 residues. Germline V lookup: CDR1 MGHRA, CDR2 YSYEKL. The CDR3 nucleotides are TGCGCCAGCAGCCACTTCAAGAATAGGATCGCCATCTACAATGAGCAGTTCTTC. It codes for CASSHFKNRIAIYNEQFF.

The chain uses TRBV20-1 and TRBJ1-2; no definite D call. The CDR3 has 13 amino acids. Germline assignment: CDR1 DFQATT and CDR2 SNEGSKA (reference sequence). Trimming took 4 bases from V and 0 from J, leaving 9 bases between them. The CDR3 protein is CSATTAPNYGYTF. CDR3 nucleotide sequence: TGCAGTGCTACAACCGCACCTAACTATGGCTACACCTTC.

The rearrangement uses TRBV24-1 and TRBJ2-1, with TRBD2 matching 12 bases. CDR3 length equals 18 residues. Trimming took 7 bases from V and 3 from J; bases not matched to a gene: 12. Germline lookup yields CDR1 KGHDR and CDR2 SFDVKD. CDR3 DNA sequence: TGTGCCACCAGGGCCGGTTCCCTAGCGGGAGGGAACTACAATGAGCAGTTCTTC. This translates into CATRAGSLAGGNYNEQFF.

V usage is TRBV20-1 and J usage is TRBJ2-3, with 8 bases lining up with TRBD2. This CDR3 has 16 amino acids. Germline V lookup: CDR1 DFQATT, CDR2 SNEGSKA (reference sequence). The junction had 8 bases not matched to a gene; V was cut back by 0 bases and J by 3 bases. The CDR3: CSARDSGGGLTDTQYF. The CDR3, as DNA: TGCAGTGCTAGAGATTCTGGCGGGGGGTTGACAGATACGCAGTATTTT.

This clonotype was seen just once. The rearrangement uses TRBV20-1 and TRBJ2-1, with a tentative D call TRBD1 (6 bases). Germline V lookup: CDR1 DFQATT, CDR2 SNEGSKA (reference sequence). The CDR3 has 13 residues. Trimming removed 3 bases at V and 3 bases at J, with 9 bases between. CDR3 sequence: CSASRDNYNEQFF. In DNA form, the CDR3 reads TGCAGTGCTAGTCGGGACAACTACAATGAGCAGTTCTTC.

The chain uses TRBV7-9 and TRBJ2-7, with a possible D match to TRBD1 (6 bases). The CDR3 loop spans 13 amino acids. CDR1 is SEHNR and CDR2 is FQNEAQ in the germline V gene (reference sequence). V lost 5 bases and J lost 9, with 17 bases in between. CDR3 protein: CASSLLIGTRQYV. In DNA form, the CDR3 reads TGTGCCAGCAGCCTGCTGATCGGGACACGGCAGTACGTC.

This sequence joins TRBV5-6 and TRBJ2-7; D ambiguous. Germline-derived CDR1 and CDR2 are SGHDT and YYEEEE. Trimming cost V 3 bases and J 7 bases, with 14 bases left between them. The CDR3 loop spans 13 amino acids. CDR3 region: CASSSMGLGEQYV. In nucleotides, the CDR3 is TGTGCCAGCAGCTCCATGGGTTTGGGGGAGCAGTACGTC.

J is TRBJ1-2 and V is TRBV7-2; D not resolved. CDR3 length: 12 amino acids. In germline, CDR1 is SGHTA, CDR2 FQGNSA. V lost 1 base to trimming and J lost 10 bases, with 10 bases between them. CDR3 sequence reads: CASSLVGSVYTF. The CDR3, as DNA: TGTGCCAGCAGCTTAGTAGGGAGTGTCTACACCTTC.

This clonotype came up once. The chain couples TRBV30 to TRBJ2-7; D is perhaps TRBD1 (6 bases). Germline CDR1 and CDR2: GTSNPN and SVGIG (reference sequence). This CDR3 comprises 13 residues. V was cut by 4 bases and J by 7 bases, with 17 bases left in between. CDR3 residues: CAWNRVPSGEQYV. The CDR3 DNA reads TGTGCCTGGAACAGGGTTCCGTCGGGGGAGCAGTACGTC.